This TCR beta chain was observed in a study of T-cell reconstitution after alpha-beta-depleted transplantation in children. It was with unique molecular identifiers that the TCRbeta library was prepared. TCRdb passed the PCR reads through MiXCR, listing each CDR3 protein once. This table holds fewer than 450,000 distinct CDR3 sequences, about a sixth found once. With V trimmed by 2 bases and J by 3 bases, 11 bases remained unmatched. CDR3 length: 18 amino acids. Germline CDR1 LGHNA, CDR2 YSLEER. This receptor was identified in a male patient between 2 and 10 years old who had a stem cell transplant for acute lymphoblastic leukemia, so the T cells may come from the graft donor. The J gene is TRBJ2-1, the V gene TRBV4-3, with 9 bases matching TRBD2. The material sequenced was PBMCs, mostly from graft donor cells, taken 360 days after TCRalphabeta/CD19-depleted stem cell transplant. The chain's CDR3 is CASSQSPSPSGIYNEQFF. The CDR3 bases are TGCGCCAGCAGCCAATCCCCCTCTCCTAGCGGGATCTACAATGAGCAGTTCTTC.